A selection of T cell receptor beta chains follows, all from one sample in a study of blood T cell repertoires in COVID-19. This table comes from immunoSEQ multiplex PCR, and its TCRdb copy is limited to in-frame clones, with some not included. The data show around 250,000 clones, over 80% seen once. The sample comprised PBMCs or T cells enriched from blood (not recorded which). The receptors originated from a woman aged 40 to 50 who had been exposed to COVID-19. Each CDR3 is given with its conserved first and last residue. Each record gives: V gene, clone size, D gene, J gene, CDR3 protein, CDR3 DNA. A D gene is named only where the DNA matches it firmly. The size entry is marked missing in some rows and otherwise reads once, few, many or a size class.

v_call: TRBV11-2; clone_size: -; d_call: TRBD1; j_call: TRBJ1-2; cdr3_aa: CASSSDRGGGYTF; cdr3_nt: TGTGCCAGCAGCTCCGACAGGGGTGGTGGCTACACCTTC
v_call: TRBV3-1/TRBV3-2; clone_size: -; d_call: -; j_call: TRBJ2-1; cdr3_aa: CASSQDLGAPTYNEQFF; cdr3_nt: TGTGCCAGCAGCCAAGATCTAGGCGCCCCAACCTACAATGAGCAGTTCTTC
v_call: TRBV2; clone_size: -; d_call: TRBD2; j_call: TRBJ2-1; cdr3_aa: CASSEAGTSGSNEQFF; cdr3_nt: TGTGCCAGCAGTGAAGCCGGGACTAGCGGGAGCAATGAGCAGTTCTTC
v_call: TRBV2; clone_size: -; d_call: -; j_call: TRBJ2-7; cdr3_aa: CASTRDKAYEQYF; cdr3_nt: TGTGCCAGCACCCGGGACAAAGCCTACGAGCAGTACTTC
v_call: TRBV7-8; clone_size: -; d_call: -; j_call: TRBJ1-5; cdr3_aa: CASSAEGRLQPQHF; cdr3_nt: TGTGCCAGCAGCGCGGAGGGCCGACTTCAGCCCCAGCATTTT
v_call: TRBV7-8; clone_size: -; d_call: TRBD1; j_call: TRBJ2-1; cdr3_aa: CASVTRRQGRNNEQFF; cdr3_nt: TGTGCCAGCGTCACGAGAAGACAGGGTCGGAACAATGAGCAGTTCTTC
v_call: TRBV27; clone_size: -; d_call: -; j_call: TRBJ2-3; cdr3_aa: CASSLSMRDTQYF; cdr3_nt: TGTGCCAGCAGTTTATCGATGCGCGATACGCAGTATTTT
v_call: TRBV3-1/TRBV3-2; clone_size: -; d_call: TRBD1; j_call: TRBJ1-5; cdr3_aa: CASSQGDRLYNQPQHF; cdr3_nt: TGTGCCAGCAGCCAAGGGGACAGGCTTTACAATCAGCCCCAGCATTTT
v_call: TRBV6-2/TRBV6-3; clone_size: -; d_call: -; j_call: TRBJ1-1; cdr3_aa: CASSYSRYTEAFF; cdr3_nt: TGTGCCAGCAGTTACTCCCGGTACACTGAAGCTTTCTTT
v_call: TRBV7-2; clone_size: -; d_call: -; j_call: TRBJ1-2; cdr3_aa: CASSLMGANYGYTF; cdr3_nt: TGTGCCAGCAGCTTAATGGGGGCCAACTATGGCTACACCTTC
v_call: TRBV19; clone_size: -; d_call: -; j_call: TRBJ1-2; cdr3_aa: CASSNLDRPLYGYTF; cdr3_nt: TGTGCCAGTAGTAATCTCGACAGGCCCTTGTATGGCTACACCTTC
v_call: TRBV27; clone_size: -; d_call: TRBD1; j_call: TRBJ1-4; cdr3_aa: CASSWGQGNEKLFF; cdr3_nt: TGTGCCAGCAGCTGGGGACAGGGGAATGAAAAACTGTTTTTT
v_call: TRBV4-1; clone_size: -; d_call: -; j_call: TRBJ1-5; cdr3_aa: CASSQWTGNQPQHF; cdr3_nt: TGCGCCAGCAGCCAATGGACAGGCAATCAGCCCCAGCATTTT
v_call: TRBV2; clone_size: -; d_call: -; j_call: TRBJ1-1; cdr3_aa: CASMGEGNTEAFF; cdr3_nt: TGTGCCAGCATGGGGGAGGGGAACACTGAAGCTTTCTTT
v_call: TRBV6-2/TRBV6-3; clone_size: -; d_call: TRBD2; j_call: TRBJ2-1; cdr3_aa: CASSPPGSGGDEQFF; cdr3_nt: TGTGCCAGCAGCCCCCCGGGGAGCGGGGGGGATGAGCAGTTCTTC
v_call: TRBV6-1; clone_size: -; d_call: -; j_call: TRBJ1-2; cdr3_aa: CASSEGRTGGSYGYTF; cdr3_nt: TGTGCCAGCAGTGAAGGGCGTACGGGAGGGTCCTATGGCTACACCTTC
v_call: TRBV7-9; clone_size: -; d_call: TRBD1; j_call: TRBJ2-1; cdr3_aa: CASSLDWAGQGAGQFF; cdr3_nt: TGTGCCAGCAGCTTAGATTGGGCGGGACAGGGGGCCGGGCAGTTCTTC
v_call: TRBV5-6; clone_size: -; d_call: -; j_call: TRBJ1-4; cdr3_aa: CASSLGQTTNEKLFF; cdr3_nt: TGTGCCAGCAGCTTGGGCCAGACAACTAATGAAAAACTGTTTTTT
v_call: TRBV11-2; clone_size: -; d_call: TRBD1; j_call: TRBJ2-1; cdr3_aa: CASSYLQGATYNEQFF; cdr3_nt: TGTGCCAGCAGCTACCTACAGGGGGCGACTTACAATGAGCAGTTCTTC
v_call: TRBV7-8; clone_size: -; d_call: TRBD2; j_call: TRBJ2-5; cdr3_aa: CASSRGTSGGKETQYF; cdr3_nt: TGTGCCAGCAGCAGAGGGACTAGCGGGGGTAAAGAGACCCAGTACTTC
v_call: TRBV13; clone_size: -; d_call: TRBD1; j_call: TRBJ1-2; cdr3_aa: CASSSRDRANYGYTF; cdr3_nt: TGTGCCAGCAGCTCCAGGGACAGGGCCAACTATGGCTACACCTTC
v_call: TRBV5-4; clone_size: -; d_call: -; j_call: TRBJ1-2; cdr3_aa: CASSLESVRATRYTF; cdr3_nt: TGTGCCAGCAGCTTGGAGTCCGTCAGGGCGACTCGCTACACCTTC
v_call: TRBV7-9; clone_size: -; d_call: -; j_call: TRBJ1-2; cdr3_aa: CASSLRVGYGYTF; cdr3_nt: TGTGCCAGCAGCTTACGGGTAGGCTATGGCTACACCTTC
v_call: TRBV25-1; clone_size: -; d_call: TRBD2; j_call: TRBJ2-3; cdr3_aa: CASSRGAGATDTQYF; cdr3_nt: TGTGCCAGCTCCCGCGGAGCGGGAGCCACAGATACGCAGTATTTT
v_call: TRBV27; clone_size: -; d_call: TRBD1; j_call: TRBJ2-6; cdr3_aa: CASSIQGASGANVLTF; cdr3_nt: TGTGCCAGCAGTATACAGGGGGCATCTGGGGCCAACGTCCTGACTTTC
v_call: TRBV27; clone_size: -; d_call: TRBD1; j_call: TRBJ1-5; cdr3_aa: CASSPGTGDQPQHF; cdr3_nt: TGTGCCAGCAGTCCCGGGACAGGGGATCAGCCCCAGCATTTT
v_call: TRBV9; clone_size: -; d_call: TRBD1; j_call: TRBJ1-4; cdr3_aa: CASSADWTGPNEKLFF; cdr3_nt: TGTGCCAGCAGCGCAGATTGGACAGGTCCGAATGAAAAACTGTTTTTT
v_call: TRBV7-8; clone_size: -; d_call: TRBD2; j_call: TRBJ2-1; cdr3_aa: CASSLRTREGSSYNEQFF; cdr3_nt: TGTGCCAGCAGCCTGCGGACGAGGGAGGGATCGTCCTACAATGAGCAGTTCTTC
v_call: TRBV19; clone_size: -; d_call: TRBD1; j_call: TRBJ2-2; cdr3_aa: CASSRTGANTGELFF; cdr3_nt: TGTGCCAGTAGTAGGACAGGGGCCAACACCGGGGAGCTGTTTTTT
v_call: TRBV5-4; clone_size: -; d_call: -; j_call: TRBJ1-2; cdr3_aa: CASSLGQYGYTF; cdr3_nt: TGTGCCAGCAGCTTGGGACAGTATGGCTACACCTTC
v_call: TRBV27; clone_size: once; d_call: TRBD1; j_call: TRBJ1-5; cdr3_aa: CASSLTGIVQPQHF; cdr3_nt: TGTGCCAGCAGCCTGACAGGGATAGTTCAGCCCCAGCATTTT
v_call: TRBV4-1; clone_size: -; d_call: TRBD2; j_call: TRBJ2-1; cdr3_aa: CASSQVASGSVSRQFF; cdr3_nt: TGCGCCAGCAGCCAAGTGGCTAGCGGGAGTGTTTCGCGGCAGTTCTTC
v_call: TRBV28; clone_size: -; d_call: -; j_call: TRBJ2-3; cdr3_aa: CASSRPLGAFTSTDTQYF; cdr3_nt: TGTGCCAGCAGTCGTCCTCTTGGGGCTTTCACTAGCACAGATACGCAGTATTTT
v_call: TRBV6-6; clone_size: -; d_call: TRBD1; j_call: TRBJ2-1; cdr3_aa: CASSYKGQSSYNEQFF; cdr3_nt: TGTGCCAGCAGTTACAAGGGACAGAGTTCCTACAATGAGCAGTTCTTC
v_call: TRBV28; clone_size: once; d_call: -; j_call: TRBJ2-7; cdr3_aa: CASSLLMGREQYF; cdr3_nt: TGTGCCAGCAGTTTATTAATGGGGCGCGAGCAGTACTTC